The 26 T cell receptor beta chains below come from one sample, sequenced in a study of beta chain features in type 1 diabetes. Their antigens are not known. Reverse transcribing all isolated RNA meant expressed TCRB transcripts were sequenced. Data came from immunoSEQ multiplex PCR; TCRdb stores just in-frame clones and leaves some out. The table shows a few hundred thousand clones, with roughly 22% occurring only once. General study results and limits: Across all four CD4+ subsets, people with type 1 diabetes showed modestly shorter TCRB CDR3s.

Material for sequencing was naive CD4+ T cells from blood. The receptors stem from a woman in her forties with type 1 diabetes.

Only a few counts were recorded for this clone. This rearrangement joins TRBV4-2 to TRBJ1-2; 10 nucleotides align to TRBD1. The V gene end was trimmed by 1 base and the J gene end by 2 bases; junction bases not matched to a gene: 1. Germline CDR1 is LGHNA and CDR2 is YNFKEQ. The CDR3 is 15 residues long. DNA for the CDR3: TGTGCCAGCAGCCAAGCGGGACAGGGGAACTATGGCTACACCTTC. Translating gives CASSQAGQGNYGYTF.

In its sample, this clone was seen a few times. This chain joins TRBV30 and TRBJ2-7, with TRBD2 matching 11 bases. V dropped 0 bases and J dropped 4; count of bases not matched to a gene: 2. Germline CDR1 is GTSNPN and CDR2 is SVGIG (reference sequence). The CDR3 consists of 14 residues. This chain's CDR3 is CAWSVLAGEYEQYF. The DNA for the CDR3 is TGTGCCTGGAGTGTACTAGCGGGAGAATACGAGCAGTACTTC.

This clone came up a few times. CDR3 loop: CASSLEGDGIDEQFF. The CDR3 nucleotides read TGCGCCAGCAGCTTGGAGGGGGACGGAATCGATGAGCAGTTCTTC. The chain links TRBV5-1 to TRBJ2-1, with D possibly being TRBD1 (6 bases). Germline V CDR1 and CDR2: SGHRS, YFSETQ. The CDR3 length is 15 residues. V was clipped by 0 bases and J by 8 bases, with 15 bases between them.

This sequence joins TRBV7-3 and TRBJ2-3; D may be TRBD1 (6 bases). Germline loops: CDR1 SGHTA, CDR2 FQGTGA. The CDR3 length is 15 residues. V lost 5 bases, J lost 5 bases, and 17 bases lay in between. The CDR3 nucleotides are TGTGCCAGCAGCCCGGGGTCCAGGGGATTAGATACGCAGTATTTT. Protein sequence: CASSPGSRGLDTQYF. Full variable domain (remainder filled in from reference TRBV7-3 and TRBJ2-3): GAGVSQTPSNKVTEKGKYVELRCDPISGHTALYWYRQSLGQGPEFLIYFQGTGAADDSGLPNDRFFAVRPEGSVSTLKIQRTERGDSAVYLCASSPGSRGLDTQYFGPGTRLTVL.

This clone showed up just a few times. V is TRBV4-2 and J is TRBJ1-6; D remains unclear. The length of the CDR3 is 16 residues. Germline V lookup: CDR1 LGHNA, CDR2 YNFKEQ. V was shortened by 0 bases and J by 5 bases, with 11 bases between the two germline ends. The CDR3: CASSQETLANNSPLHF. The CDR3 bases are TGTGCCAGCAGCCAAGAGACTTTGGCCAATAATTCACCCCTCCACTTT.

Points on this clone: A junction end diverges from the germline sequence, so it may reflect a read error. This chain links TRBV30 with TRBJ1-2; D not resolved. The CDR3 length is 14 residues. Per germline, CDR1 GTSNPN and CDR2 SVGIG (reference sequence). CDR3 residues: CARSVQSLAHGYTF. CDR3 DNA: TGTGCCCGGAGTGTACAGTCTCTAGCCCATGGCTACACCTTC.

This clone was picked up a small number of times. The rearrangement links TRBV28 to TRBJ2-2; tentative D call: TRBD1 (5 bases). This CDR3 is 14 amino acids long. Per germline, CDR1 MDHEN and CDR2 SYDVKM. V lost 6 bases and J 3 bases, leaving 11 bases between the germline ends. The CDR3 protein is CASSSDSYTGELFF. For the CDR3, the DNA is TGTGCCAGCAGCAGCGACAGTTACACCGGGGAGCTGTTTTTT.

This clone was detected a few times. V gene TRBV4-3 combines with J gene TRBJ2-5; D ambiguous. V lost 3 bases and J 4 bases, leaving 15 bases between the germline ends. CDR1 is LGHNA, CDR2 YSLEER, per germline. The CDR3 totals 15 residues. CDR3 bases: TGCGCCAGCAGCCACAACCCCCTAAGTTCAGAGACCCAGTACTTC. This encodes CASSHNPLSSETQYF.

The chain employs TRBV5-1 and TRBJ1-5; tentatively, D is TRBD1 (6 bases). Trimming shortened V by 1 base and J by 8 bases, and 10 bases separated the two germline ends. Germline V gene sequence: CDR1 SGHRS, CDR2 YFSETQ. The CDR3 is 13 residues long. The CDR3 sequence: CASSLQGLEPQHF. The CDR3 region has the DNA TGCGCCAGCAGCTTGCAGGGGCTAGAGCCCCAGCATTTT.

The chain combines TRBV18 with TRBJ2-2, with a tentative D call TRBD2 (5 bases). Germline loops: CDR1 KGHSH, CDR2 LQKENI. V was pared by 3 bases and J by 4 bases, with 12 bases between. The CDR3 runs to 15 residues. CDR3 protein: CASSPDGVITGELFF. The CDR3 DNA reads as TGTGCCAGCTCACCTGACGGGGTCATCACCGGGGAGCTGTTTTTT.

This clone was observed a few times. J is TRBJ2-7 and V is TRBV19, with TRBD1 identical over 7 bases. The germline V gene encodes CDR1 LNHDA and CDR2 SQIVND (reference sequence). The CDR3 has 12 residues. The V gene end was trimmed by 10 bases and the J gene end by 6 bases; junction bases not matched to a gene: 9. CDR3 nucleotide sequence: TGTGCCACCAGGGACAGAAAGGGCGAGCAGTACTTC. Amino acids: CATRDRKGEQYF.

This clone was picked up a small number of times. The chain uses TRBV29-1 and TRBJ1-1; the D is unclear. Germline-derived CDR1 and CDR2 are SQVTM and ANQGSEA. With 5 bases removed from V and 4 bases from J, the gap between germline ends came to 11 bases. This CDR3 comprises 12 residues. CDR3 region: CSVYVGLTEAFF. The CDR3 region has the DNA TGCAGCGTTTACGTTGGGCTCACTGAAGCTTTCTTT.

The gene calls are TRBV28 and TRBJ2-7; TRBD1 agrees at 9 bases. The CDR3 length is 16 residues. The germline V gene has CDR1 MDHEN and CDR2 SYDVKM. J lost 2 bases, V lost 6 bases, and 11 bases had no gene match. The CDR3 here is CASSLLPGQGPYEQYF. CDR3 sequence (DNA): TGTGCCAGCAGCTTACTTCCGGGACAGGGTCCCTACGAGCAGTACTTC. Complete variable domain (other parts from reference TRBV28 and TRBJ2-7): DVKVTQSSRYLVKRTGEKVFLECVQDMDHENMFWYRQDPGLGLRLIYFSYDVKMKEKGDIPEGYSVSREKKERFSLILESASTNQTSMYLCASSLLPGQGPYEQYFGPGTRLTVT.

The chain employs TRBV5-4 and TRBJ2-1, with TRBD2 identical over 7 bases. Germline V gene lookup returns CDR1 SGHNT and CDR2 YYREEE (reference sequence). V shed 0 bases and J 9 bases; nucleotides not matched to a gene: 12. The CDR3 has 16 residues. The CDR3 nucleotides read TGTGCCAGCAGCTTGGCAAATATAGGCGGGAGCACTGAGCAGTTCTTC. This gives the protein CASSLANIGGSTEQFF.

The genes are TRBV7-9 and TRBJ1-4, with TRBD1 as a possible D gene (6 bases). Germline CDR1 SEHNR, CDR2 FQNEAQ (reference sequence). The CDR3 is made up of 15 amino acids. V was clipped by 3 bases and J by 0 bases, with 8 bases between them. Written as DNA, the CDR3 is TGTGCCAGCAGCTTCACAGGGACAACTAATGAAAAACTGTTTTTT. Translation gives CASSFTGTTNEKLFF.

J is TRBJ2-2 and V is TRBV29-1; 8 bases align to TRBD1. CDR1 and CDR2 from the germline V gene are SQVTM and ANQGSEA. This CDR3 has 14 residues. V shed 7 bases and J 2 bases; nucleotides not matched to a gene: 6. CDR3 coding DNA: TGCAGCGCGGACAGGGACGGAAACACCGGGGAGCTGTTTTTT. Protein: CSADRDGNTGELFF.

This chain joins TRBV27 and TRBJ2-7, with 9 bases fitting TRBD2. The CDR3 is 15 residues long. Germline CDR1 and CDR2: MNHEY and SMNVEV (reference sequence). Germline trimming cut 6 bases from V and 4 bases from J; bases unmatched to any gene: 10. Written as DNA, the CDR3 is TGTGCCAGCAGACTCAGACTAGCGGCGTTTTACGAGCAGTACTTC. Residues: CASRLRLAAFYEQYF.

This clone was seen only a few times. The CDR3 loop is CASSVAPTDDNEQFF. CDR3 sequence (DNA): TGTGCCAGCAGCGTAGCCCCGACAGACGACAATGAGCAGTTCTTC. V gene TRBV9 combines with J gene TRBJ2-1; a possible D gene is TRBD1 (5 bases). Trimming left V 0 bases short and J 5 bases short, with 12 bases between. The CDR3 length is 15 residues. Germline V CDR1 and CDR2: SGDLS, YYNGEE. Using reference TRBV9 and TRBJ2-1 for the parts outside the CDR3, the full variable domain is DSGVTQTPKHLITATGQRVTLRCSPRSGDLSVYWYQQSLDQGLQFLIQYYNGEERAKGNILERFSAQQFPDLHSELNLSSLELGDSALYFCASSVAPTDDNEQFFGPGTRLTVL.

This clone was found a few times. This chain uses TRBV15 with TRBJ2-3; D may be TRBD2 (6 bases). Germline values: CDR1 LNHNV, CDR2 YYDKDF (reference sequence). V lost 0 bases and J lost 9, with 13 bases in between. The CDR3 loop spans 14 amino acids. CDR3 region: CATSREGGMWTQYF. In DNA form, the CDR3 reads TGTGCCACCAGCAGAGAGGGAGGCATGTGGACGCAGTATTTT.

This chain uses TRBV5-4 with TRBJ2-2; 8 bases map to TRBD1. The germline V gene has CDR1 SGHNT and CDR2 YYREEE (reference sequence). The CDR3 consists of 16 residues. V gave up 4 bases and J gave up 3 bases; unmatched junction bases: 8. The DNA of the CDR3 is TGTGCCAGCAGCGGCCGACAGGGGCGCGACACCGGGGAGCTGTTTTTT. Amino acids: CASSGRQGRDTGELFF.

The chain employs TRBV5-6 and TRBJ2-5, with unresolved D. This CDR3 contains 13 residues. From germline, CDR1 is SGHDT and CDR2 YYEEEE. The V end was cut by 2 bases, the J end by 7 bases, with 12 bases between. For the CDR3, the DNA is TGTGCCAGCAGCTTTTCCACCCCAGGGACCCAGTACTTC. It encodes CASSFSTPGTQYF.

The chain employs TRBV6-6 and TRBJ1-1; no firm D call. This CDR3 is built from 13 residues. Deletions cut 4 bases from V and 4 bases from J, with 10 bases between. Germline V gene data show CDR1 as MNHNY and CDR2 as SVGAGI (reference sequence). CDR3 protein: CASSSTDITEAFF. CDR3 sequence (DNA): TGTGCCAGCAGTTCAACTGATATCACTGAAGCTTTCTTT.

The chain uses TRBV30 and TRBJ2-7, with 8 positions matching TRBD2. Germline V CDR1 and CDR2: GTSNPN, SVGIG (reference sequence). The junction had 9 bases not matched to a gene; V was cut back by 8 bases and J by 3 bases. CDR3 length equals 13 residues. This CDR3 is CARSGGAFYEQYF. Written as DNA, the CDR3 is TGTGCCCGCTCGGGAGGGGCCTTCTACGAGCAGTACTTC.

This chain links TRBV21-1 with TRBJ1-5. TRBV21-1 is labeled a pseudogene. CDR3 length equals 14 residues. CDR3 sequence (DNA): TGTGCCGTTCGGGGGTGGTACCGCACTCAGCCCCAGCATTTT. As protein: CAVRGWYRTQPQHF.

This chain joins TRBV11-2 and TRBJ1-2; 8 nucleotides match TRBD1. Trimming cost V 5 bases and J 5 bases; bases outside gene matches: 13. The CDR3 is 16 residues long. Germline V gene lookup returns CDR1 SGHAT and CDR2 FQNNGV. CDR3 amino acids: CASSEQGDGMGYGYTF. Written as DNA, the CDR3 is TGTGCCAGCAGCGAACAGGGGGACGGAATGGGGTATGGCTACACCTTC.

This chain joins TRBV5-1 and TRBJ2-1, with 11 bases matching TRBD1. V gave up 7 bases and J gave up 8 bases; unmatched junction bases: 8. The CDR3 consists of 14 residues. The germline V gene encodes CDR1 SGHRS and CDR2 YFSETQ. The CDR3 region is CASVGTGGSDEQFF. The CDR3, as DNA: TGCGCCAGCGTCGGGACAGGGGGAAGCGATGAGCAGTTCTTC.